This T cell receptor (beta chain) was identified in a study of breast tumors, draining lymph nodes, adjacent tissues listed by TCRdb under 2016. The study in broad terms: Breast cancer patients provided tumor, adjacent nontumor tissue and axillary lymph nodes, and the study compared the TCR beta repertoires across these three sources. In human breast cancer, the study set out to assess how tumor, surrounding tissue and draining lymph node repertoires relate to one another and whether T cells might be exchanged between them. Summary of the overall study and its limitations: Tumor T-cell repertoires showed less diversity than lymph node repertoires and more diversity than nontumor tissue repertoires, and tumor T-cell repertoires showed preferential V and J gene usage. A scenario in which most tumor T cells derive from the lymph node and then expand within tumor tissue was judged to be consistent with the data. In luminal-like breast cancer, tumor and nontumor tissue repertoires resembled each other significantly more than in basal-like breast cancer. Rather than being directly demonstrated, the conclusion that tumor T cells originate in lymph nodes was presented as consistent with a hypothesis.

Via the germline V gene (reference sequence), CDR1 is DFQATT and CDR2 SNEGSKA. The CDR3 has 12 amino acids, counting the end cysteine and phenylalanine. The DNA shown is the 36-base CDR3, in frame from base 1. Worth noting for this clonotype: Its cognate antigen has yet to be identified. An end of the junction differs from the germline gene, which may be a read error.

TCRdb lists the instrument as Illumina HiSeq 2000. TCR beta chain libraries were generated through multiplex PCR amplification. High-throughput sequencing was used to analyze the amplified TCR beta chain products. TCRdb itself trimmed the public reads at Q25 with fastp, ran MiXCR and retained productive beta chains. A single entry per CDR3 protein holds the most common genes and DNA from its merged rows. In all, the sample holds roughly 20,000 distinct CDR3 sequences, and approximately 33% of those were seen once. The ten largest make up 8.5% to 14% of the sample. The TCR originated in a female donor with breast cancer. Some clones in this sample may be carry-over from other donors' samples. The sequencing sample was made of breast tumor tissue. The V and J segments used are TRBV20-1 and TRBJ2-2; matching of 6 bases hints at TRBD1 as the D gene. The CDR3 is CSARDQGGELFF. The nucleotide sequence is TGTAGTGCTAGAGATCAGGGGGGGGAGCTGTTTTTT.